The TCR beta chain under discussion was sequenced for a study of T cell clonotyping in hematopoietic cell transplantation (dated by TCRdb to the early 2020s). A note on the overall study: Pretransplant samples from recipients were collected after cytoreduction. A total of some 130 blood samples were collected in the study from 35 to 45 consecutive transplant recipients and their related donors. Patients were recruited between September 2015 and January 2017 and followed until September 2020 or death. Overall study results and their limits: A decrease in recipient TCR diversity was observed after transplant, and a progressive increase in pathologically expanded clonotypes was seen from day 30 to day 180. The sample size was limited and the cells went unsorted, which meant the CD4 and CD8 repertoire contributions could not be told apart. Overlap with donor repertoires was found for only a small fraction of recipient repertoires, with over 97% found to appear de novo at the given depth. Inverse Simpson Index values from donors and from recipients before transplant predicted broader TCR repertoire diversity after transplant.

Comments on this clone: Its antigen target is currently unknown. Per-base quality was not reported, and no clone a single base away is much larger than it.

The sample's time point label, in plain terms: recipient sample about 28 days before transplant, after cytoreduction. Blood samples were obtained from recipients approximately 28 days before transplant and at days 30, 100 and 180 after transplant. Using Nuclei Lysis Solution, genomic DNA was extracted from unfractionated peripheral blood mononuclear cells that were either fresh or cryopreserved. With the immunoSEQ assay, which is a bias-controlled multiplex PCR relying on V- and J-specific primers, TCR beta CDR3 regions were amplified from genomic DNA. A proprietary barcode and Illumina adapter sequences were added to the CDR3 amplicons in a second PCR step. CDR3 libraries were sequenced on an Illumina MiSeq instrument. In the original analysis: immunoSEQ Analyzer 3.0 was used for export and quality control, with R Bioconductor and Immunarch used for downstream analyses. Only productive rearrangements in the normalized downsampled data set were used to calculate repertoire metrics. In the normalized cohort, clonotypes with more than 5 templates were defined as pathologically expanded. The Inverse Simpson Index served as the measure of repertoire diversity. To capture all clonotypes, the CMV-specificity analyses were run on the non-normalized data set. TCRdb took this table from immuneACCESS and kept in-frame rearrangements with V and J called. Such tables lack part of the clones; where checked against another copy, unresolved V genes explain under half of the gap, and the rest is unexplained. V and J calls and clone size are given by that table; D and trimming were obtained from the DNA. A total of under 30,000 clones appear in this sample, roughly 80% of them only once. Less than 7% of the sample is taken by the ten largest.

The CDR3 has 14 amino acids, counting the end cysteine and phenylalanine. Only the CDR3 DNA stays, 42 bases, in frame from base 1. According to the germline V gene (reference sequence), CDR1 reads LNHDA and CDR2 reads SQIVND. A distance of 17 bases separates the germline ends of V and J, which lose 7 bases and 7 bases respectively. Recombination joined TRBV19 with TRBJ2-1; TRBD1 is a possible D gene, resting on 6 matching bases. The clonotype originates from a woman aged 30 to 39 with chronic myeloid leukemia. Some clones in this sample may be carry-over from other donors' samples. This material consisted of peripheral blood mononuclear cells, taken before stem cell transplant. The CDR3 in this case is CASKRQGTQNEQFF. The DNA sequence is as follows: TGTGCCAGTAAAAGGCAGGGGACGCAAAATGAGCAGTTCTTC.